This T cell receptor beta chain was obtained from a study of blood T cell repertoires in COVID-19. For the study at large: COVID-19 samples from acute and convalescent phases originated in the United States, Italy and Spain. The analysed material was cDNA or gDNA that came from T cells, B-cell-depleted T cells, or PBMCs.

Losses at the gene ends were 6 bases for V and 7 bases for J; bases not matched to a gene: 12. The germline V gene has CDR1 SEHNR and CDR2 FQNEAQ (reference sequence). This CDR3 spans 15 amino acids. In this sample, this clone turned up once. A Seattle source enrolled patients during active infection and followed them longitudinally. Under the authors' procedure: From reference gene primer amplification, estimates of nucleated cell counts were derived. Data came from immunoSEQ multiplex PCR; TCRdb stores just in-frame clones and leaves some out. The V and J calls and clone size are taken from that table; D and trimming were inferred from the DNA. The sample includes 300,000 to 400,000 clones, 87% seen only once; the top ten take approximately 2.4%.

Sequenced material: peripheral blood. The receptor was derived from a woman between 55 and 75 years old with COVID-19, enrolled during active disease. This chain joins TRBV7-9 and TRBJ1-3, with 7 bases identical to TRBD1. CDR3 sequence: CASSQGEGQRNTIYF. The CDR3 coding sequence is TGTGCCAGCAGTCAGGGTGAGGGACAGAGGAACACCATATATTTT.